A selection of T cell receptor beta chains follows, all from one sample in a study of OX40 agonist ivuxolimab in advanced cancers. Using immunoSEQ multiplex PCR, the repertoire was profiled, and TCRdb retains in-frame clones only, with some absent. The sample lists about 20,000 clones; roughly nine tenths were seen once. The sequencing used CD4+ or CD8+ T cells sorted from blood, collected in a trial of the OX40 agonist ivuxolimab. The receptors here all came from an adult with an advanced solid tumor such as melanoma, head and neck, liver or kidney cancer. Both conserved end residues are part of each CDR3.

V	J	CDR3
TRBV15	TRBJ2-5	CATSSPPSTYPGTQYF
TRBV9	TRBJ1-2	CASSVGRNYGYTF
TRBV5-1	TRBJ2-5	CASSKGGTSGTQYF
TRBV19	TRBJ1-1	CASSIAAGGVAEAFF
TRBV7-9	TRBJ2-1	CASSLGYGFNEQFF
TRBV28	TRBJ1-4	CASRNFLGSNEKLFF
TRBV5-4	TRBJ1-1	CASSIGQFEAFF
TRBV2	TRBJ1-2	CASSEAGANYGYTF
TRBV9	TRBJ2-1	CASSGLAGGSYNEQFF
TRBV9	TRBJ2-1	CASSPDGALNEQFF
TRBV7-6	TRBJ1-1	CASSLEWPTEAFF
TRBV5-6	TRBJ2-2	CASSLEGTSDVGELFF
TRBV29-1	TRBJ2-1	CSVITGWGNEQFF
TRBV7-9	TRBJ1-2	CASSLGGGSGGYTF
TRBV7-9	TRBJ2-7	CASSPPGLTYEQYF